Sequencing of this T cell receptor (beta chain) was carried out in a study of regulatory T cells in long-lasting Graves disease. Study-wide results and limits: The persistent group shared 2,500 to 3,000 public clonotypes, more than the 950 to 1,000 shared by new patients. Under persistent disease, TRBV28, TRBJ1-2 and TRBJ2-5 were used preferentially.

The time point was: persistent/refractory GD, antithyroid drugs over 5 years with positive TRAb. RNA extracted from PBMCs served as the sequencing template. Construction of the TCR beta libraries employed iRepertoire HTBI primers in conjunction with Arm-PCR of CDR3 regions. Using its own MiXCR run on the multiplex PCR reads, TCRdb lists one record per CDR3 protein. The table includes about 470,000 distinct CDR3 sequences, 20% to 25% detected once. Germline values: CDR1 KGHDR, CDR2 SFDVKD. The V end was cut by 3 bases, the J end by 4 bases, with 9 bases between. The CDR3 runs 14 residues. This clonotype was counted at least ten times. Its antigen is unknown.

Sequencing was performed on peripheral blood mononuclear cells (PBMCs), taken when the disease was refractory, from a patient treated with antithyroid drugs. The receptor was isolated from a female donor with Graves disease. The gene calls are TRBV24-1 and TRBJ1-5; D unclear. CDR3 sequence: CATSDTGSNQPQHF. For the CDR3, the DNA is TGTGCCACCAGTGATACGGGGAGTAATCAGCCCCAGCATTTT.